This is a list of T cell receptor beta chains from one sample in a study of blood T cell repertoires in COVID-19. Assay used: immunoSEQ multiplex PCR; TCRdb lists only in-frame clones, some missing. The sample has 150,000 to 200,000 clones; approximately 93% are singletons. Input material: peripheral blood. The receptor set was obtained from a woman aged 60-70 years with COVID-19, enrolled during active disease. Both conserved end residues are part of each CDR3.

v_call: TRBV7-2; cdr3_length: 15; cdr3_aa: CASSLRSRGRDGYTF
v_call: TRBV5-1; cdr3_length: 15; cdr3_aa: CASSLWGANTGELFF
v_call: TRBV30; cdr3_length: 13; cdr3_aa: CAWSRGGGQPQHF
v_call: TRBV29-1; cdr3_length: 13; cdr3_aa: CSVTPSWGDEQYF
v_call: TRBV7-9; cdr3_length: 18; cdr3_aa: CASRALAGQVGDTGELFF
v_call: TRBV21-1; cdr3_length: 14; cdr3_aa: CASSNYRGNYGYTF
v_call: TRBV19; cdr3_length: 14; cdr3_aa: CASSTGQGNTEAFF
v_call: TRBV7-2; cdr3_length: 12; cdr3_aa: CASSPPGETQYF
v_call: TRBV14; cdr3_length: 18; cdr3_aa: CASSQMGLAGPRYNEQFF
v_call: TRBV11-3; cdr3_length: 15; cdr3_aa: CASSRTGGAWYEQYF
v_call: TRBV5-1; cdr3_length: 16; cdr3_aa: CASSLRVGQGRYEQFF
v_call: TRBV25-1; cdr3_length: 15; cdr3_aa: CASSNTGGGTDTQYF
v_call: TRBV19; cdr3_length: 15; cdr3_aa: CASSIGRGGSDTQYF
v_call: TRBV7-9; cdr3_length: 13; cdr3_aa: CASSLGPTRPQHF